What follows are 15 T cell receptor beta chains derived from one specimen sequenced in a study of monozygotic twins with inflammatory bowel disease. TCRdb re-called the 5' RACE reads and shows each CDR3 protein once, DNA omitted. This table holds roughly 160,000 distinct CDR3 sequences. The source material was blood. Source of these receptors: a human donor with ulcerative colitis or Crohn's disease, or a healthy co-twin of an affected twin (not recorded which).

This rearrangement joins TRBV6-2 or TRBV6-3 to TRBJ1-2; TCRdb's D call, TRBD1, is unchecked because there is no DNA. Germline V gene sequence: CDR1 MNHEY, CDR2 SVGEGT. The CDR3 consists of 14 residues. The CDR3 region is CASSREQGSYGYTF.

The rearrangement links TRBV12-3 or TRBV12-4 to TRBJ2-1. This CDR3 has 12 amino acids. CDR3 amino acids: CASSLGGNEQFF.

This chain joins TRBV12-3 or TRBV12-4 and TRBJ1-6; TCRdb outputs TRBD1, but without DNA this stays unchecked. This CDR3 spans 15 amino acids. The CDR3 region is CASSLRQVPTSPLHF.

The chain employs TRBV7-2 and TRBJ2-2; without DNA, the TCRdb call of TRBD1 cannot be checked. The germline gives CDR1 SGHTA, CDR2 FQGNSA. The CDR3 consists of 17 residues. The CDR3 loop reads CASSSWGTGSLSGELFF.

The chain employs TRBV5-1 and TRBJ2-3; the D gene TCRdb calls, TRBD1, cannot be checked with no DNA. Germline CDR1 is SGHRS and CDR2 is YFSETQ. The CDR3 covers 15 residues. The CDR3 protein is CASSLANRATDTQYF.

The rearrangement links TRBV12-3 or TRBV12-4 to TRBJ2-3; TCRdb picks TRBD1, but there is no DNA to check that call. The CDR3 consists of 16 residues. The CDR3 protein is CASSLGGGHRTDTQYF.

The chain joins TRBV11-2 to TRBJ1-1; TCRdb's D call of TRBD1 is untestable without DNA. The germline V gene has CDR1 SGHAT and CDR2 FQNNGV. This CDR3 spans 15 amino acids. The CDR3 loop reads CASSLVSGIGTEAFF.

The CDR3 loop is CASSTGTGSSYNEQFF. The chain links TRBV5-1 to TRBJ2-1; TCRdb's D call, TRBD2, is unchecked because there is no DNA. Germline CDR1 SGHRS, CDR2 YFSETQ. This CDR3 contains 16 residues.

This sequence joins TRBV7-6 and TRBJ1-6. Germline V gene data show CDR1 as SGHVS and CDR2 as FNYEAQ. This CDR3 spans 14 amino acids. The CDR3 region is CASSLALADSPLHF.

The chain combines TRBV7-9 with TRBJ1-3. Germline V gives CDR1 SEHNR, CDR2 FQNEAQ (reference sequence). CDR3 size: 13 residues. The chain's CDR3 is CANRVRSGNTIYF. Complete variable domain (other parts from reference TRBV7-9 and TRBJ1-3): DTGVSQNPRHKITKRGQNVTFRCDPISEHNRLYWYRQTLGQGPEFLTYFQNEAQLEKSRLLSDRFSAERPKGSFSTLEIQRTEQGDSAMYLCANRVRSGNTIYFGEGSWLTVV.

The chain recombines TRBV18 with TRBJ2-7. This CDR3 has 16 amino acids. The V gene's germline CDR1 is KGHSH and CDR2 LQKENI. The CDR3 sequence is CASSPPISSGAYEQYF.

V usage is TRBV28 and J usage is TRBJ2-7; lacking DNA, the TRBD1 call made by TCRdb goes unchecked. Germline V CDR1 and CDR2: MDHEN, SYDVKM. The CDR3 spans 14 residues. The CDR3 spells CASSSLETGGEQYF. Full variable domain (remainder filled in from reference TRBV28 and TRBJ2-7): DVKVTQSSRYLVKRTGEKVFLECVQDMDHENMFWYRQDPGLGLRLIYFSYDVKMKEKGDIPEGYSVSREKKERFSLILESASTNQTSMYLCASSSLETGGEQYFGPGTRLTVT.

The V and J genes are TRBV6-5 and TRBJ2-5; TCRdb selects TRBD1, and the lack of DNA leaves this call unchecked. This CDR3 comprises 14 residues. The germline gives CDR1 MNHEY, CDR2 SVGAGI. CDR3 loop: CASSFASRAETQYF.

CDR3: CSASGQTNTEAFF. This chain links TRBV20-1 with TRBJ1-1. The germline V gene encodes CDR1 DFQATT and CDR2 SNEGSKA (reference sequence). There are 13 residues in the CDR3.

The CDR3 region is CASSLVSQRNTEAFF. This chain links TRBV12-3 or TRBV12-4 with TRBJ1-1. This CDR3 has 15 amino acids.